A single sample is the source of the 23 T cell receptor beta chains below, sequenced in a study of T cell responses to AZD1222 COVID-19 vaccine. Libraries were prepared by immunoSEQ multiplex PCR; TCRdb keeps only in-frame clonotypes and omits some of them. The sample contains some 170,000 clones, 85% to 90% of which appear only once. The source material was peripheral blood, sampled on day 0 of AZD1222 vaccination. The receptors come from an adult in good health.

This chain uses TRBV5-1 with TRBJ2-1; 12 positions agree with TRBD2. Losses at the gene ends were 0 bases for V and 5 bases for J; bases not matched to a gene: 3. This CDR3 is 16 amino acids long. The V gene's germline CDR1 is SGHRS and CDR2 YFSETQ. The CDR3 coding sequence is TGCGCCAGCAGCTTGGCCCTAGCGGGAGGGAACAATGAGCAGTTCTTC. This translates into CASSLALAGGNNEQFF. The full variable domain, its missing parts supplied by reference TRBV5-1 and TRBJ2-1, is KAGVTQTPRYLIKTRGQQVTLSCSPISGHRSVSWYQQTPGQGLQFLFEYFSETQRNKGNFPGRFSGRQFSNSRSEMNVSTLELGDSALYLCASSLALAGGNNEQFFGPGTRLTVL.

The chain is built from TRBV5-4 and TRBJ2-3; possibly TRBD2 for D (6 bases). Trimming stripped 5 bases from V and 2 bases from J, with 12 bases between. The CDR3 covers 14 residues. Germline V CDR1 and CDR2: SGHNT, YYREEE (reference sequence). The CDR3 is CASRPGLLTDTQYF. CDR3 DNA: TGTGCCAGCAGACCGGGACTTCTCACAGATACGCAGTATTTT.

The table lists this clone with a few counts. Here the CDR3 reads CASRLRGPFETQYF. The CDR3 DNA reads as TGTGCCAGCAGATTAAGAGGCCCGTTTGAGACCCAGTACTTC. This chain links TRBV7-9 with TRBJ2-5; the D is unclear. CDR3 length: 14 amino acids. Germline CDR1 SEHNR, CDR2 FQNEAQ (reference sequence). Trimming took 6 bases from V and 5 from J, leaving 16 bases between them. Full variable domain (missing parts from reference TRBV7-9 and TRBJ2-5): DTGVSQNPRHKITKRGQNVTFRCDPISEHNRLYWYRQTLGQGPEFLTYFQNEAQLEKSRLLSDRFSAERPKGSFSTLEIQRTEQGDSAMYLCASRLRGPFETQYFGPGTRLLVL.

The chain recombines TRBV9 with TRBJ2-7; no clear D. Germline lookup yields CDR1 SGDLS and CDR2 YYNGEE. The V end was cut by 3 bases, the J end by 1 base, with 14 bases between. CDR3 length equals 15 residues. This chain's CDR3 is CASSAAGYHSYEQYV. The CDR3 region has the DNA TGTGCCAGCAGCGCCGCCGGGTACCATTCCTACGAGCAGTACGTC.

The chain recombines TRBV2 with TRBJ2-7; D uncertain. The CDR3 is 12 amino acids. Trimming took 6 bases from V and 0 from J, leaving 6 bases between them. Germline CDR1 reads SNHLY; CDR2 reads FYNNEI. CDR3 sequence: CASRVSSYEQYF. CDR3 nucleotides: TGTGCCAGCAGGGTTAGCTCCTACGAGCAGTACTTC.

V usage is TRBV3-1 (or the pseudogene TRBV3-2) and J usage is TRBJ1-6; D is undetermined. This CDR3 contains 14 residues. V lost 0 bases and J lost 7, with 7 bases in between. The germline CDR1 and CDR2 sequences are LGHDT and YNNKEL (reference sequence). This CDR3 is CASSQDRGNSPLHF. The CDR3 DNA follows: TGTGCCAGCAGCCAAGATCGAGGAAATTCACCCCTCCACTTT.

The CDR3 loop reads CASSWTGAAAFF. In DNA, the CDR3 is TGTGCCAGCAGCTGGACAGGGGCGGCGGCTTTCTTT. V usage is TRBV5-4 and J usage is TRBJ1-1; 9 nucleotides match TRBD1. The length of the CDR3 is 12 residues. Germline V gives CDR1 SGHNT, CDR2 YYREEE (reference sequence). V lost 3 bases to trimming and J lost 11 bases; unmatched junction nucleotides: 5.

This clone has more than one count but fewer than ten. The CDR3 protein is CASSFVAGGTGELFF. The CDR3 nucleotides read TGTGCCAGCAGCTTTGTAGCGGGAGGCACCGGGGAGCTGTTTTTT. The V and J genes are TRBV5-4 and TRBJ2-2; 10 nucleotides align to TRBD2. This CDR3 has 15 amino acids. V was clipped by 2 bases and J by 4 bases; unmatched bases: 2. Per germline, CDR1 SGHNT and CDR2 YYREEE (reference sequence).

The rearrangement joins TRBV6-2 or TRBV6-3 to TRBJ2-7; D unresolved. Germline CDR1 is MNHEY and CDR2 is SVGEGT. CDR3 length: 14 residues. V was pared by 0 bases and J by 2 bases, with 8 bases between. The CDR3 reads CASSYSGPTYEQYF. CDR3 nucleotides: TGTGCCAGCAGTTACTCCGGGCCCACCTACGAGCAGTACTTC.

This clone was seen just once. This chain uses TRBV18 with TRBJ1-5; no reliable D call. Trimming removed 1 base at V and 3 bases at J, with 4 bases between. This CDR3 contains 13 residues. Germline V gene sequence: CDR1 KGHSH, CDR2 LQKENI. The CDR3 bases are TGTGCCAGCTCACCACAGGACAATCAGCCCCAGCATTTT. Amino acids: CASSPQDNQPQHF.

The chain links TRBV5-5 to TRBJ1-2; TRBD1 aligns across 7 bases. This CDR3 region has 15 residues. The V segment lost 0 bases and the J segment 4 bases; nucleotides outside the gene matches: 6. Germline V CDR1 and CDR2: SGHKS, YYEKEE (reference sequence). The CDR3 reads CASSLVQGETYGYTF. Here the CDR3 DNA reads TGTGCCAGCAGCTTGGTTCAGGGGGAGACCTATGGCTACACCTTC.

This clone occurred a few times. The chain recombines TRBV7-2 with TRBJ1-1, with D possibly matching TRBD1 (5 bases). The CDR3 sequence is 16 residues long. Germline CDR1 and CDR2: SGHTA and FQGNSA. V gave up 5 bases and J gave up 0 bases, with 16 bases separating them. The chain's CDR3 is CASSLRQSRMNTEAFF. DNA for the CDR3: TGTGCCAGCAGCCTCAGACAGTCCCGCATGAACACTGAAGCTTTCTTT.

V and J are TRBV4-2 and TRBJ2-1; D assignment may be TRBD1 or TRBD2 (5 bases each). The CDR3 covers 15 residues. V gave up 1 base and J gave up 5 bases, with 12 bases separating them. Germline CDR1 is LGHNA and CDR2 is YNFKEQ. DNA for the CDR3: TGTGCCAGCAGCCAAGCCGGGACCGCGGACAATGAGCAGTTCTTC. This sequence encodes CASSQAGTADNEQFF.

CDR3 in DNA: TGTGCCAGCTCAGCTGGGGCTAGCGGGGTCGACGAGCAGTACGTC. Its protein product is CASSAGASGVDEQYV. The chain has TRBV18 and TRBJ2-7; 9 bases are a match to TRBD2. CDR1 and CDR2 (germline): KGHSH, LQKENI. The V and J ends lost 5 bases and 5 bases, in that order; junction bases with no gene match: 10. The CDR3 sequence is 15 residues long.

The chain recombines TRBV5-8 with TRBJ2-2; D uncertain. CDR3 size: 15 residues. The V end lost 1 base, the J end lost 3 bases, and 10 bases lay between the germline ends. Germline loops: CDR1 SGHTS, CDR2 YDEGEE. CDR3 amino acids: CASSLLIAYTGELFF. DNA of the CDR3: TGTGCCAGCAGCTTGTTGATAGCCTACACCGGGGAGCTGTTTTTT.

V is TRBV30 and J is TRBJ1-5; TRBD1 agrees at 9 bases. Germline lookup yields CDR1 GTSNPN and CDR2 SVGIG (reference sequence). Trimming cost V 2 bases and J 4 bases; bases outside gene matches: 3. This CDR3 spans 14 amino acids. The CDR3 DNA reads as TGTGCCTGGAGTATCGGGACAGGGAATCAGCCCCAGCATTTT. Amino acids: CAWSIGTGNQPQHF.

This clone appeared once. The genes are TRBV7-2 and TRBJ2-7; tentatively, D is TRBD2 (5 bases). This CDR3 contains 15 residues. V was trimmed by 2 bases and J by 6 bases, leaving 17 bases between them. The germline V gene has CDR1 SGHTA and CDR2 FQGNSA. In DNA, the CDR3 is TGTGCCAGCAGCTTAACTAGGACCGGAGCGACCGAGCAGTACTTC. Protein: CASSLTRTGATEQYF.

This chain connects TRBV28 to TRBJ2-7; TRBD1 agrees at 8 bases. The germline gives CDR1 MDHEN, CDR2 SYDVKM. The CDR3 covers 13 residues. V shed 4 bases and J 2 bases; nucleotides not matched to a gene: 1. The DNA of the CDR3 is TGTGCCAGCAGTTCGACAGGGGCCTACGAGCAGTACTTC. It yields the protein CASSSTGAYEQYF.

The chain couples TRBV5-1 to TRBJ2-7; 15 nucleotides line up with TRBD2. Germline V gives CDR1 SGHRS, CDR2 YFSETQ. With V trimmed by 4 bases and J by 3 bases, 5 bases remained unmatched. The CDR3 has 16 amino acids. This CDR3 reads CASSLGLAGGNYEQYF. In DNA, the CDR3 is TGCGCCAGCAGCCTGGGACTAGCGGGAGGAAACTACGAGCAGTACTTC.

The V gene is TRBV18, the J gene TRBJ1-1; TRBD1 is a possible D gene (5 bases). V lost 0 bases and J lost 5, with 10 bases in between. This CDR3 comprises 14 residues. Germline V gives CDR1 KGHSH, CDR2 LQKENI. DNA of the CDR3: TGTGCCAGCTCACCACCGGGGCCGGGGACTGAAGCTTTCTTT. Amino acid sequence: CASSPPGPGTEAFF.

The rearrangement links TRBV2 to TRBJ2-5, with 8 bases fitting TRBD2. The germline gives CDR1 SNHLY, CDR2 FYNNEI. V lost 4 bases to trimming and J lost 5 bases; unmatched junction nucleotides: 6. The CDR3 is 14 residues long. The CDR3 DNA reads TGTGCCAGCAGTGGACCGGGACTAGGCGAGACCCAGTACTTC. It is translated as CASSGPGLGETQYF.

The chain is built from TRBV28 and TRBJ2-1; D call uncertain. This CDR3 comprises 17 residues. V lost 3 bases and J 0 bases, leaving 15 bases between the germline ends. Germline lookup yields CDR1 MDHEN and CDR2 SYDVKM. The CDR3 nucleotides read TGTGCCAGCAGTTTTATAAATCGGGCTAGCTCCTACAATGAGCAGTTCTTC. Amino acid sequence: CASSFINRASSYNEQFF.

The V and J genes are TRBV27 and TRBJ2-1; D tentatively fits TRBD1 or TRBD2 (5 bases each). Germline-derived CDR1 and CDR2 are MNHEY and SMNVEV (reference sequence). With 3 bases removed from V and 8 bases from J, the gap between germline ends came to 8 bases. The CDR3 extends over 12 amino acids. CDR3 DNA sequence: TGTGCCAGCAGTTTCCGAGGGGATGAGCAGTTCTTC. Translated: CASSFRGDEQFF.